What follows are 18 T cell receptor beta chains derived from one specimen sequenced in a study of post-analysis software for immune sequencing data. Overall study results and limits: Compared with controls, patients had more of about 5 TRBV segments, including TRBV5-6, TRBV5-1 and TRBV20-1.

The antigens for these receptors are not known. Each TCR beta cDNA library carried unique molecular identifiers. TCRdb reprocessed the PCR reads via MiXCR and lists one record per CDR3 protein. The sample records about 770,000 distinct CDR3 sequences, 46% being singletons. Sequences were obtained from blood. Source of these receptors: a girl between 10 and 17 years old with multiple sclerosis.

This clonotype appeared a few times. The V and J genes are TRBV6-5 and TRBJ1-2; 8 positions match TRBD1. This CDR3 region has 14 residues. The germline V gene has CDR1 MNHEY and CDR2 SVGAGI. V lost 5 bases, J lost 3 bases, and 5 bases stayed unmatched. In nucleotides, the CDR3 is TGTGCCAGCAGTACCCTGGACAGGGACTATGGCTACACCTTC. Translation gives CASSTLDRDYGYTF.

The V and J genes are TRBV4-1 and TRBJ2-3, with D tentatively TRBD1 or TRBD2 (5 bases each). Germline CDR1 reads MGHRA; CDR2 reads YSYEKL. This CDR3 region has 15 residues. Trimming took off 2 bases at V and 4 bases at J, with 13 bases between the two ends. The CDR3 region is CASSQLGTGSDTQYF. In nucleotides, the CDR3 is TGCGCCAGCAGCCAACTAGGGACGGGTTCAGATACGCAGTATTTT.

J is TRBJ1-1 and V is TRBV12-3 or TRBV12-4; no clear D gene. V gave up 6 bases and J gave up 0 bases, with 11 bases separating them. This CDR3 has 14 residues. This CDR3 reads CASSLEQLNTEAFF. DNA of the CDR3: TGTGCCAGCAGCCTCGAACAGCTGAACACTGAAGCTTTCTTT.

The chain joins TRBV4-3 to TRBJ1-4; D gene unclear. The CDR3 has 14 residues. The V gene's germline CDR1 is LGHNA and CDR2 YSLEER. Trimming stripped 0 bases from V and 8 bases from J, with 10 bases between. Here the CDR3 DNA reads TGCGCCAGCAGCCAAGAGGTTCTGGGGGAAAAACTGTTTTTT. Translation: CASSQEVLGEKLFF.

The rearrangement links TRBV7-9 to TRBJ2-7; 8 positions match TRBD1. The CDR3 loop spans 16 amino acids. V was clipped by 5 bases and J by 0 bases; unmatched bases: 9. Germline CDR1 SEHNR, CDR2 FQNEAQ (reference sequence). The CDR3 protein is CASSRRTGLSSYEQYF. CDR3 DNA sequence: TGTGCCAGCAGCCGAAGGACAGGGCTCTCCTCCTACGAGCAGTACTTC. Full variable domain (rest looked up from reference TRBV7-9 and TRBJ2-7): DTGVSQNPRHKITKRGQNVTFRCDPISEHNRLYWYRQTLGQGPEFLTYFQNEAQLEKSRLLSDRFSAERPKGSFSTLEIQRTEQGDSAMYLCASSRRTGLSSYEQYFGPGTRLTVT.

The chain carries TRBV6-2 or TRBV6-3 and TRBJ2-1; D is unclear. This CDR3 is 16 amino acids long. V lost 2 bases and J lost 0, with 11 bases in between. Germline CDR1 is MNHEY and CDR2 is SVGEGT. The CDR3 sequence: CASSYPNRYSYNEQFF. CDR3 DNA: TGTGCCAGCAGTTACCCCAACAGATACTCCTACAATGAGCAGTTCTTC.

The gene calls are TRBV29-1 and TRBJ2-1; 9 bases are shared with TRBD2. This CDR3 contains 14 residues. Germline CDR1 is SQVTM and CDR2 is ANQGSEA. V was clipped by 2 bases and J by 8 bases; unmatched bases: 7. DNA for the CDR3: TGCAGCGTTGAAAGGAGCGGGAGGCCGGATGAGCAGTTCTTC. Its translation is CSVERSGRPDEQFF.

Details on this clonotype: Just one base apart from a much larger clone, this may be a read error. The conserved phenylalanine or tryptophan is not found at the CDR3 terminus, so this likely reflects a read error. This chain connects TRBV10-3 to TRBJ2-5; D possibly matches TRBD1 or TRBD2 (5 bases each). The assigned J gene may be wrong: the sequence end matches TRBJ2-7 better. The V gene's germline CDR1 is ENHRY and CDR2 SYGVKD. The CDR3 is made up of 13 amino acids. CDR3 nucleotides: TGTGCCATCAGACCCAGTGGGGGCTACGAGCAGTACTGC. It is translated as CAIRPSGGYEQYC.

This clonotype was recorded at least ten times. V and J are TRBV20-1 and TRBJ1-4; the D is unclear. CDR1 and CDR2 (germline): DFQATT, SNEGSKA (reference sequence). The CDR3 totals 10 residues. Trimming took off 3 bases at V and 8 bases at J, with 4 bases between the two ends. The CDR3 sequence: CSASEEKLFF. The CDR3 DNA follows: TGCAGTGCTAGTGAGGAAAAACTGTTTTTT.

This clonotype came up a few times. The rearrangement links TRBV28 to TRBJ1-2; the D is unclear. The germline CDR1 and CDR2 sequences are MDHEN and SYDVKM. The V and J ends lost 3 bases and 4 bases respectively, with 6 bases between them. The CDR3 has 12 residues. The CDR3 DNA reads as TGTGCCAGCAGTTTGCCCAGCTATGGCTACACCTTC. As protein: CASSLPSYGYTF.

The V gene is TRBV6-5, the J gene TRBJ2-3, with 8 bases identical to TRBD2. Germline V gene sequence: CDR1 MNHEY, CDR2 SVGAGI. The CDR3 spans 18 residues. V shed 2 bases, J shed 5 bases, and the junction held 15 bases outside the gene matches. This CDR3 is CASSYPRGLVAGRDTQYF. The CDR3 DNA follows: TGTGCCAGCAGTTACCCGCGGGGACTAGTCGCGGGAAGAGATACGCAGTATTTT.

The chain combines TRBV4-1 with TRBJ1-1, with a possible D match to TRBD1 (6 bases). V shed 4 bases and J shed 3 bases, with 18 bases lying between them. The CDR3 extends over 16 amino acids. Germline CDR1 reads MGHRA; CDR2 reads YSYEKL. The CDR3 coding sequence is TGCGCCAGCAGCCCAGGGGAGGGCTTCATGGACACTGAAGCTTTCTTT. It encodes CASSPGEGFMDTEAFF.

This clonotype has just a few counts. This rearrangement joins TRBV18 to TRBJ2-5; 10 bases map to TRBD2. The germline CDR1 and CDR2 sequences are KGHSH and LQKENI. The CDR3 runs to 15 residues. J was trimmed by 2 bases and V by 3 bases; bases with no gene match: 3. CDR3 nucleotides: TGTGCCAGCTCACCCGGGACTAGCGCTCAAGAGACCCAGTACTTC. The encoded protein is CASSPGTSAQETQYF.

This clonotype was seen many times. V usage is TRBV7-2 and J usage is TRBJ2-3; maybe TRBD1 (5 bases). CDR3 length equals 14 residues. The ends were cut back, 2 bases at V and 0 bases at J, with 6 bases in the middle. Germline assignment: CDR1 SGHTA and CDR2 FQGNSA. Here the CDR3 DNA reads TGTGCCAGCAGCTTAAGGACAAGCACAGATACGCAGTATTTT. Translating gives CASSLRTSTDTQYF.

The V call is TRBV6-5, the J call TRBJ1-2; D uncertain. CDR3 length: 17 amino acids. The germline V gene encodes CDR1 MNHEY and CDR2 SVGAGI. Trimming stripped 0 bases from V and 5 bases from J, with 19 bases between. DNA of the CDR3: TGTGCCAGCAGTTACTCGAGTGGCAGTCTTGGAATTTATGGCTACACCTTC. The encoded protein is CASSYSSGSLGIYGYTF.

This clonotype was observed a handful of times. This sequence joins TRBV7-2 and TRBJ1-4, with D tentatively TRBD1 (6 bases). The CDR3 consists of 16 residues. Germline V gene data show CDR1 as SGHTA and CDR2 as FQGNSA. Trimming took off 2 bases at V and 2 bases at J, with 12 bases between the two ends. CDR3 protein: CASSLMGAATNEKLFF. The CDR3 DNA reads TGTGCCAGCAGCTTAATGGGGGCCGCGACTAATGAAAAACTGTTTTTT.

The J gene is TRBJ2-4, the V gene TRBV12-3 or TRBV12-4; TRBD1 is a possible D gene (6 bases). V gave up 6 bases and J gave up 6 bases, with 15 bases separating them. This CDR3 has 14 residues. The CDR3 protein is CASRPQGHGNIQYF. The CDR3 DNA follows: TGTGCCAGCAGGCCTCAGGGGCACGGAAACATTCAGTACTTC.

A few counts support this clonotype. The chain has TRBV29-1 and TRBJ2-1, with D uncertain. Germline CDR1 SQVTM, CDR2 ANQGSEA. This CDR3 spans 12 amino acids. Trimming shortened V by 2 bases and J by 5 bases, and 7 bases separated the two germline ends. The CDR3 sequence is CSVERNDNEQFF. CDR3 DNA: TGCAGCGTTGAAAGGAATGACAATGAGCAGTTCTTC.